A single TCR beta chain is shown here with its context. The ends were cut back, 3 bases at V and 0 bases at J, with 12 bases in the middle. CDR3 size: 16 residues. Germline CDR1 reads KGHSH; CDR2 reads LQKENI. This sample was included in a study of CD8 T cells in Susac syndrome. An amount of RNA that ranged from 0.5 to 1 ug was reverse transcribed with random hexamers. In TCRdb, the immunoSEQ multiplex PCR reads were re-called with MiXCR into one record per CDR3 protein. Seen here are approximately 190,000 distinct CDR3 sequences, about 91% observed once, and the top ten hold about 0.09%. Sequences were obtained from CD4+ T cells from PBMCs. V is TRBV18 and J is TRBJ2-1; tentative D call: TRBD2 (7 bases). This sequence originates from a human donor with Susac syndrome. The CDR3 spells CASSPGLGGSYNEQFF. CDR3 nucleotides: TGTGCCAGCTCACCTGGACTAGGGGGCTCCTACAATGAGCAGTTCTTC.